These 6 T cell receptor beta chains were sequenced from one sample in a study of PD-L1 blockade in urothelial cancer. The time point: pretreatment peripheral blood. Sequenced by immunoSEQ multiplex PCR; TCRdb stores in-frame clones only, minus some. The sample gives approximately 94,000 clones, around 87% of which show up once; 1.5% to 2% is in the top ten. This material consisted of PBMCs, taken around atezolizumab (anti-PD-L1) treatment. Receptors originate from a man aged 60-69 years with urothelial cancer.

The chain combines TRBV18 with TRBJ2-5, with a tentative D call TRBD1 (6 bases). Trimming shortened V by 3 bases and J by 3 bases, and 11 bases separated the two germline ends. The CDR3 sequence is 14 residues long. Germline-derived CDR1 and CDR2 are KGHSH and LQKENI. The CDR3 loop reads CASSPVQGKETQYF. CDR3 bases: TGTGCCAGCTCACCGGTCCAGGGGAAAGAGACCCAGTACTTC.

The rearrangement joins TRBV7-3 to TRBJ2-5, with 10 bases aligning to TRBD2. Losses at the gene ends were 5 bases for V and 5 bases for J; bases not matched to a gene: 5. The germline CDR1 and CDR2 sequences are SGHTA and FQGTGA. This CDR3 has 14 amino acids. CDR3 residues: CASSISGGAETQYF. For the CDR3, the DNA is TGTGCCAGCAGCATAAGCGGGGGGGCGGAGACCCAGTACTTC.

This rearrangement joins TRBV6-1 to TRBJ1-1, with 9 nucleotides matching TRBD1. V was pared by 3 bases and J by 1 base, with 3 bases of the junction left unmatched. Germline V gene sequence: CDR1 MNHNS, CDR2 SASEGT. The CDR3 length is 15 residues. The CDR3: CASSDETGGNTEAFF. The DNA for the CDR3 is TGTGCCAGCAGTGACGAGACAGGGGGGAACACTGAAGCTTTCTTT.

This clone was seen once. The chain employs TRBV18 and TRBJ1-6, with D possibly TRBD1 on 5 matching bases. Per germline, CDR1 KGHSH and CDR2 LQKENI. The V end was cut by 3 bases, the J end by 7 bases, with 16 bases between. The CDR3 spans 16 residues. Here the CDR3 reads CASSPPGGVLNSPLHF. CDR3 nucleotides: TGTGCCAGCTCACCCCCCGGGGGGGTACTCAATTCACCCCTCCACTTT.

CDR3: CASSSPSGPSGNTIYF. CDR3 DNA: TGTGCCAGCAGTTCCCCCTCAGGCCCCAGCGGAAACACCATATATTTT. This chain joins TRBV28 and TRBJ1-3; D is unclear. The CDR3 covers 16 residues. CDR1 and CDR2 from the germline V gene are MDHEN and SYDVKM. V dropped 4 bases and J dropped 4 bases, with 17 bases sitting between them.

The rearrangement uses TRBV5-5 and TRBJ2-7, with 7 bases matching TRBD1. Germline CDR1 and CDR2: SGHKS and YYEKEE (reference sequence). The CDR3 has 12 amino acids. V trimming: 4 bases; J trimming: 9 bases; junction bases outside the gene matches: 7. The CDR3 nucleotides are TGTGCCAGCAGCCCTGACAGGGCCCCGCAGTACTTC. This sequence encodes CASSPDRAPQYF. The variable domain in full, with the rest retrieved from reference TRBV5-5 and TRBJ2-7, is DAGVTQSPTHLIKTRGQQVTLRCSPISGHKSVSWYQQVLGQGPQFIFQYYEKEERGRGNFPDRFSARQFPNYSSELNVNALLLGDSALYLCASSPDRAPQYFGPGTRLTVT.